This entry lists 20 T cell receptor beta chains sequenced from one sample in a study of OX40 agonist ivuxolimab in advanced cancers. Library prep was done by the immunoSEQ multiplex PCR assay. Imported from immuneACCESS, the table was reduced by TCRdb to in-frame sequences with V and J called. These copies leave out some clones; in studies compared against another copy, an unresolved V gene accounts for under half, and the cause of the remainder is not known. The sample contains tens of thousands of clones, 94% of them found a single time. The ten largest make up over 2.5% of the sample. The sample here was CD4+ or CD8+ T cells sorted from blood, taken in a trial of the OX40 agonist ivuxolimab. The source is an adult with an advanced solid tumor such as melanoma, head and neck, liver or kidney cancer.

This chain links TRBV7-3 with TRBJ2-1, with 9 bases identical to TRBD2. This CDR3 is 16 amino acids long. The trim removed 5 bases at V and 5 bases at J, leaving 10 bases unmatched. Germline V lookup: CDR1 SGHTA, CDR2 FQGTGA. CDR3 amino acids: CASSMSGRSPDNEQFF. CDR3 bases: TGTGCCAGCAGCATGAGCGGGAGGTCCCCTGACAATGAGCAGTTCTTC.

The chain has TRBV7-9 and TRBJ2-7; perhaps TRBD1 as D (6 bases). Looked up from germline, CDR1 is SEHNR and CDR2 is FQNEAQ (reference sequence). This CDR3 has 14 residues. Trimming stripped 1 base from V and 1 base from J, with 8 bases between. In nucleotides, the CDR3 is TGTGCCAGCAGCTTAGATGGACAGTCCTACGAGCAGTACTTC. Translating it yields CASSLDGQSYEQYF.

The chain couples TRBV4-1 to TRBJ2-7; unclear D gene. Trimming shortened V by 2 bases and J by 2 bases, and 16 bases separated the two germline ends. Germline-derived CDR1 and CDR2 are MGHRA and YSYEKL. This CDR3 has 16 residues. The CDR3 loop reads CASSQTFRASTYEQYF. CDR3 nucleotide sequence: TGCGCCAGCAGCCAAACTTTCAGAGCCAGTACCTACGAGCAGTACTTC.

This rearrangement joins TRBV6-1 to TRBJ1-3; D not certain. Trimming cost V 8 bases and J 0 bases, with 11 bases left between them. Per the germline V gene, CDR1 is MNHNS and CDR2 is SASEGT. The CDR3 is made up of 14 amino acids. The CDR3 bases are TGTGCCAGCGAGTCGAAGGACTCTGGAAACACCATATATTTT. This gives the protein CASESKDSGNTIYF.

The chain has TRBV1 and TRBJ2-3. TRBV1 is deemed a pseudogene. The CDR3 spans 18 residues. The CDR3, as DNA: TGCACCAGCAGCCAAGATAAGTCTGGAGCGACACACACAGATACGCAGTATTTT. Its translation: CTSSQDKSGATHTDTQYF.

V usage is TRBV30 and J usage is TRBJ2-7; no reliable D call. Trimming shortened V by 1 base and J by 2 bases, and 3 bases separated the two germline ends. The CDR3 contains 11 residues. Germline V gives CDR1 GTSNPN, CDR2 SVGIG (reference sequence). CDR3 sequence (DNA): TGTGCCTGGAGTGGGGCCTACGAGCAGTACTTC. Its protein is CAWSGAYEQYF.

The chain recombines TRBV27 with TRBJ2-7; either TRBD1 or TRBD2 may supply D (5 bases each). Trimming shortened V by 3 bases and J by 5 bases, and 17 bases separated the two germline ends. This CDR3 comprises 15 residues. Germline CDR1 reads MNHEY; CDR2 reads SMNVEV (reference sequence). CDR3 bases: TGTGCCAGCAGTTTTCGTGGGGGTCCTTTAAACGAGCAGTACTTC. Protein: CASSFRGGPLNEQYF.

This sequence joins TRBV29-1 and TRBJ2-7; D might be TRBD2 (6 bases). Trimming took off 2 bases at V and 4 bases at J, with 15 bases between the two ends. This CDR3 comprises 14 residues. Germline assignment: CDR1 SQVTM and CDR2 ANQGSEA. CDR3 sequence: CSVETAQGGYEQYF. For the CDR3, the DNA is TGCAGCGTTGAAACTGCCCAGGGAGGTTACGAGCAGTACTTC.

The genes are TRBV15 and TRBJ2-5, with 7 bases aligning to TRBD1. Germline trimming cut 2 bases from V and 5 bases from J; bases unmatched to any gene: 5. Germline CDR1 LNHNV, CDR2 YYDKDF (reference sequence). There are 14 residues in the CDR3. CDR3 DNA sequence: TGTGCCACCAGCAGATACACAGGGGACGAGACCCAGTACTTC. Its protein product is CATSRYTGDETQYF.

The V call is TRBV19, the J call TRBJ1-1, with D unclear. CDR3 length: 14 amino acids. V was cut by 2 bases and J by 4 bases, with 11 bases left in between. Germline CDR1 is LNHDA and CDR2 is SQIVND (reference sequence). The CDR3 here is CASSIKGSGTEAFF. The CDR3 DNA reads TGTGCCAGTAGTATAAAGGGATCTGGCACTGAAGCTTTCTTT.

The V and J genes are TRBV27 and TRBJ2-5; 9 nucleotides align to TRBD1. There are 17 residues in the CDR3. Germline trimming cut 2 bases from V and 5 bases from J; bases unmatched to any gene: 12. Germline CDR1 is MNHEY and CDR2 is SMNVEV (reference sequence). The CDR3 nucleotides read TGTGCCAGCAGTTTAGGGTCAACAGGGGGCTTTAGGGAGACCCAGTACTTC. This encodes CASSLGSTGGFRETQYF.

The chain combines TRBV4-1 with TRBJ1-5; 9 positions match TRBD1. The CDR3 is 16 amino acids. Germline lookup yields CDR1 MGHRA and CDR2 YSYEKL. J was trimmed by 2 bases and V by 4 bases; bases with no gene match: 6. The CDR3 region has the DNA TGCGCCAGCAGCCTACGGACAGGGGAAGGCAATCAGCCCCAGCATTTT. Its translation: CASSLRTGEGNQPQHF.

The V gene is TRBV2, the J gene TRBJ2-7, with 7 bases fitting TRBD1. The germline V gene has CDR1 SNHLY and CDR2 FYNNEI. The CDR3 length is 13 residues. Trimming cost V 6 bases and J 0 bases; bases outside gene matches: 2. The CDR3 DNA reads TGTGCCAGCAGCGGGACAGTCTCCTACGAGCAGTACTTC. Translation gives CASSGTVSYEQYF.

The chain links TRBV7-9 to TRBJ1-4; D might be TRBD1 (5 bases). The CDR3 covers 11 residues. The germline V gene has CDR1 SEHNR and CDR2 FQNEAQ (reference sequence). The V end lost 5 bases, the J end lost 8 bases, and 6 bases lay between the germline ends. The CDR3 DNA reads as TGTGCCAGCAGCGGGGGGGAAAAACTGTTTTTT. Translated, it gives CASSGGEKLFF.

This clone was picked up one time. In DNA form, the CDR3 reads TGTGCCAGCAGCTTGGTGGGCTCAACCAATGAGCAGTTCTTC. As protein: CASSLVGSTNEQFF. V gene TRBV5-4 combines with J gene TRBJ2-1; D call uncertain. Trimming left V 0 bases short and J 6 bases short, with 10 bases between. The CDR3 extends over 14 amino acids. From germline, CDR1 is SGHNT and CDR2 YYREEE (reference sequence).

The genes are TRBV7-9 and TRBJ2-5; the D is unclear. The germline V and J ends were trimmed by 1 base and 3 bases, with 9 bases remaining between them. The CDR3 length is 14 residues. Looked up from germline, CDR1 is SEHNR and CDR2 is FQNEAQ (reference sequence). In DNA, the CDR3 is TGTGCCAGCAGCTTAGAGGTGACAAAAGAGACCCAGTACTTC. It specifies CASSLEVTKETQYF.

The chain couples TRBV19 to TRBJ1-1; no clear D gene. Between the trimmed V and J ends, which lost 5 bases and 0 bases, there was a span of 16 bases. CDR3 length equals 16 residues. Per the germline V gene, CDR1 is LNHDA and CDR2 is SQIVND (reference sequence). CDR3 sequence (DNA): TGTGCCAGTAGTCCCTGGACTGAACCAATGAACACTGAAGCTTTCTTT. Protein: CASSPWTEPMNTEAFF.

This clone was observed a single time. The chain uses TRBV7-3 and TRBJ2-2; D uncertain. Germline CDR1 and CDR2: SGHTA and FQGTGA. Between the trimmed V and J ends, which lost 1 base and 4 bases, there was a span of 19 bases. The CDR3 loop spans 18 amino acids. The CDR3 DNA is TGTGCCAGCAGCTTAAGTCCCGTCTCCAACCCCTCCACCGGGGAGCTGTTTTTT. It yields the protein CASSLSPVSNPSTGELFF.

V usage is TRBV13 and J usage is TRBJ1-1; a weak D match, TRBD1 (5 bases). Trimming shortened V by 3 bases and J by 1 base, and 9 bases separated the two germline ends. The CDR3 length is 14 residues. The germline CDR1 and CDR2 sequences are PRHDT and FYEKMQ (reference sequence). Here the CDR3 DNA reads TGTGCCAGCAGCTTGGGGCTGGGGAACACTGAAGCTTTCTTT. Protein sequence: CASSLGLGNTEAFF.

The chain's CDR3 is CASSLVGRAHEQFF. The CDR3 DNA reads as TGTGCCAGCAGCTTAGTGGGCAGGGCCCATGAGCAGTTCTTC. The chain uses TRBV7-8 and TRBJ2-1, with a tentative D call TRBD1 (5 bases). Looked up from germline, CDR1 is SGHVS and CDR2 is FQNEAQ. The germline V and J ends were trimmed by 1 base and 8 bases, with 12 bases remaining between them. This CDR3 is 14 amino acids long.